This T cell receptor beta chain was sequenced for a study of T cell repertoires in cytomegalovirus infection. On the study more broadly: CMV infection together with matching HLA type was indicated by public TCR beta signatures.

Study-level findings and limits: Ex vivo responses were dominated by HLA-C-restricted CMV-specific TCR beta clonotypes. The cumulative frequency of public TCR beta families distinguished individuals who carried CMV together with the relevant HLA.

As to this clonotype: The antigen is unknown.

A single record per CDR3 protein comes from TCRdb applying MiXCR to the reads. This sample has 600,000 to 800,000 distinct CDR3 sequences, with 20% to 25% found just once. The CDR3 is 14 residues long. Germline lookup yields CDR1 MGHDK and CDR2 SYGVNS. V was pared by 4 bases and J by 4 bases, with 11 bases between. This receptor was identified in a human donor in good health (CMV status not recorded). Some clones in this sample may be carry-over from other donors' samples. Sequences were obtained from CD8+ T cells from PBMCs. The V and J genes are TRBV25-1 and TRBJ2-1; maybe TRBD2 (5 bases). CDR3 in DNA: TGTGCCAGCAGTGCCGAGGGAAGGTACAATGAGCAGTTCTTC. This sequence encodes CASSAEGRYNEQFF. Supplemented by reference TRBV25-1 and TRBJ2-1, the full variable domain reads EADIYQTPRYLVIGTGKKITLECSQTMGHDKMYWYQQDPGMELHLIHYSYGVNSTEKGDLSSESTVSRIRTEHFPLTLESARPSHTSQYLCASSAEGRYNEQFFGPGTRLTVL.